This T cell receptor (beta chain) derives from a study of T-cell reconstitution after alpha-beta-depleted transplantation in children. Molecular barcoding with unique molecular identifiers was used for the TCRbeta library. TCRdb independently ran MiXCR on the PCR reads; one entry per CDR3 protein. The sample has fewer than 700,000 distinct CDR3 sequences; around 13% are singletons. A few counts support this clonotype. Its antigen is currently unknown. V lost 7 bases to trimming and J lost 0 bases, with 12 bases between them. Germline CDR1 is DFQATT and CDR2 is SNEGSKA (reference sequence). The CDR3 extends over 13 amino acids. Study conclusions and caveats: Diversity of TCRbeta at day 60 was high in some patients, arising from surviving recipient T cells and thymic progenitors.

The chain combines TRBV20-1 with TRBJ2-5; D is uncertain. This specimen consisted of PBMCs, mostly from graft donor cells, obtained 360 days after TCRalphabeta/CD19-depleted stem cell transplant. This sequence was found in a male patient younger than 18 who had a stem cell transplant for acute myeloid leukemia, so the T cells may come from the graft donor. The CDR3 coding sequence is TGCAGTGTGTACCCCAACAACCAAGAGACCCAGTACTTC. It specifies CSVYPNNQETQYF.